A single sample is the source of the 31 T cell receptor beta chains below, sequenced in a study of early T cells in non-severe SARS-CoV-2 infection. TCRdb re-called the 5' RACE reads with MiXCR, one entry per CDR3 protein. The sample consists of under 85,000 distinct CDR3 sequences, around 15% of them appearing once. The sequencing input was whole blood. Receptor source: an adult who was a healthcare worker with PCR-confirmed SARS-CoV-2 infection or an uninfected control (not recorded which).

The J gene is TRBJ2-4, the V gene TRBV6-1; 7 bases are shared with TRBD1. Germline CDR1 reads MNHNS; CDR2 reads SASEGT. The V gene end was trimmed by 6 bases and the J gene end by 8 bases; junction bases not matched to a gene: 7. The CDR3 sequence is 13 residues long. The DNA of the CDR3 is TGTGCCAGCAGGAACAGGGGAGTGGACATTCAGTACTTC. Translated, it gives CASRNRGVDIQYF.

This clonotype was counted many times. The chain is built from TRBV18 and TRBJ2-1; TRBD1 matches 7 bases. The CDR3 length is 14 residues. V was clipped by 2 bases and J by 6 bases; unmatched bases: 4. The germline CDR1 and CDR2 sequences are KGHSH and LQKENI. The DNA of the CDR3 is TGTGCCAGCTCACCATCGGGGACAGTCAATGAGCAGTTCTTC. Protein sequence: CASSPSGTVNEQFF. Together with reference TRBV18 and TRBJ2-1, the CDR3 gives the full variable domain: NAGVMQNPRHLVRRRGQEARLRCSPMKGHSHVYWYRQLPEEGLKFMVYLQKENIIDESGMPKERFSAEFPKEGPSILRIQQVVRGDSAAYFCASSPSGTVNEQFFGPGTRLTVL.

The genes are TRBV19 and TRBJ2-7, with D perhaps TRBD2 (5 bases). The CDR3 covers 14 residues. With 3 bases removed from V and 3 bases from J, the gap between germline ends came to 12 bases. CDR1 and CDR2 from the germline V gene are LNHDA and SQIVND (reference sequence). In DNA, the CDR3 is TGTGCCAGTAGTATCCGGGGTCGGATCTACGAGCAGTACTTC. Its protein product is CASSIRGRIYEQYF.

This clonotype was found many times. This sequence joins TRBV28 and TRBJ2-3; weak D call: TRBD1 (5 bases). Trimming shortened V by 10 bases and J by 7 bases, and 24 bases separated the two germline ends. Germline CDR1 reads MDHEN; CDR2 reads SYDVKM. This CDR3 spans 15 amino acids. CDR3: CATTQVAQLVYTQYF. The DNA of the CDR3 is TGTGCCACGACACAGGTCGCTCAGCTGGTGTATACGCAGTATTTT.

This clonotype has a handful of counts. The chain has TRBV7-8 and TRBJ2-6; 7 nucleotides match TRBD1. Trimming took 1 base from V and 2 from J; bases not matched to a gene: 2. CDR1 and CDR2 (germline): SGHVS, FQNEAQ. The CDR3 is 16 amino acids. The CDR3 loop reads CASSLVGTAGANVLTF. CDR3 coding DNA: TGTGCCAGCAGCTTAGTGGGGACAGCTGGGGCCAACGTCCTGACTTTC.

This clonotype was recorded a few times. The chain combines TRBV29-1 with TRBJ1-2, with 7 bases lining up with TRBD1. The CDR3 has 13 amino acids. The germline gives CDR1 SQVTM, CDR2 ANQGSEA. V was clipped by 7 bases and J by 5 bases; unmatched bases: 10. CDR3 DNA: TGCAGCGGTTCAAGGGGGCAGGGTTATGGCTACACCTTC. Translation: CSGSRGQGYGYTF. Combining the CDR3 with reference TRBV29-1 and TRBJ1-2 gives the whole variable domain SAVISQKPSRDICQRGTSLTIQCQVDSQVTMMFWYRQQPGQSLTLIATANQGSEATYESGFVIDKFPISRPNLTFSTLTVSNMSPEDSSIYLCSGSRGQGYGYTFGSGTRLTVV.

This clonotype has a handful of counts. The chain couples TRBV28 to TRBJ1-1; D is uncertain. This CDR3 has 10 amino acids. Trimming pared 7 bases from V and 5 bases from J, leaving 5 bases between. CDR1 is MDHEN and CDR2 is SYDVKM in the germline V gene. The CDR3 region is CASTQTEAFF. Written as DNA, the CDR3 is TGTGCCAGCACCCAGACTGAAGCTTTCTTT.

The gene calls are TRBV29-1 and TRBJ1-1; tentative D call: TRBD1 (6 bases). The ends were cut back, 1 base at V and 1 base at J, with 10 bases in the middle. CDR3 length equals 14 residues. CDR1 and CDR2 (germline): SQVTM, ANQGSEA. The CDR3 here is CSVEGQGSNTEAFF. The DNA of the CDR3 is TGCAGCGTTGAAGGGCAGGGGTCGAACACTGAAGCTTTCTTT. Variable domain in full (rest from reference TRBV29-1 and TRBJ1-1): SAVISQKPSRDICQRGTSLTIQCQVDSQVTMMFWYRQQPGQSLTLIATANQGSEATYESGFVIDKFPISRPNLTFSTLTVSNMSPEDSSIYLCSVEGQGSNTEAFFGQGTRLTVV.

This chain connects TRBV18 to TRBJ2-3; TRBD2 matches 8 bases. J gave up 6 bases and V 1 base, and 12 bases lay outside the gene matches. CDR3 length: 17 amino acids. Germline CDR1 reads KGHSH; CDR2 reads LQKENI. The CDR3 spells CASSPRASGGISDTQYF. As DNA, the CDR3 is TGTGCCAGCTCACCACGTGCCAGCGGGGGAATCTCTGATACGCAGTATTTT.

This clonotype was counted only a few times. The chain links TRBV11-2 to TRBJ2-2; 7 bases line up with TRBD1. CDR1 is SGHAT, CDR2 FQNNGV, per germline. The CDR3 is 15 residues long. The J segment lost 3 bases and the V segment lost 0 bases, leaving 1 base of the junction unmatched. CDR3 protein: CASSLDDRDTGELFF. The CDR3 DNA reads as TGTGCCAGCAGCTTAGATGACAGGGACACCGGGGAGCTGTTTTTT.

This clonotype was counted at least ten times. This rearrangement joins TRBV4-3 to TRBJ1-2; 10 bases agree with TRBD1. The V gene's germline CDR1 is LGHNA and CDR2 YSLEER. The ends lost 4 bases at V and 6 bases at J; junction bases unmatched: 8. The CDR3 is 15 amino acids. CDR3 sequence reads: CASSPSPGQGNGYTF. The DNA of the CDR3 is TGCGCCAGCAGCCCGTCCCCGGGACAGGGGAATGGCTACACCTTC.

This clonotype was detected only a few times. CDR3 sequence: CASSPRGLNQPQHF. In DNA form, the CDR3 reads TGTGCCAGCAGTCCTAGGGGGCTAAACCAGCCCCAGCATTTT. The rearrangement uses TRBV2 and TRBJ1-5; 7 bases agree with TRBD1. Germline V gene data show CDR1 as SNHLY and CDR2 as FYNNEI. The CDR3 length is 14 residues. V shed 5 bases, J shed 7 bases, and the junction held 8 bases outside the gene matches.

Turning to this clonotype: An end of the junction does not agree with germline; a read error may underlie this. The gene calls are TRBV12-3 or TRBV12-4 and TRBJ2-4; 7 nucleotides agree with TRBD1. The CDR3 totals 16 residues. The CDR3 nucleotides read TGTGCCAACAGTCCCGACAGGGCCCGAGCCAAAAACATTCAGTACTTC. It translates to CANSPDRARAKNIQYF.

This clonotype was counted only a few times. This chain links TRBV3-1 with TRBJ2-1; either TRBD1 or TRBD2 may supply D (5 bases each). The germline CDR1 and CDR2 sequences are LGHDT and YNNKEL (reference sequence). The CDR3 is made up of 15 amino acids. With 0 bases removed from V and 6 bases from J, the gap between germline ends came to 12 bases. The CDR3 bases are TGTGCCAGCAGCCAAGACGGGGCAAAGGGCAATGAGCAGTTCTTC. Translating it yields CASSQDGAKGNEQFF.

The rearrangement uses TRBV7-2 and TRBJ2-1; the D call may be TRBD1 or TRBD2 (5 bases each). The germline CDR1 and CDR2 sequences are SGHTA and FQGNSA. The CDR3 runs 14 residues. Trimming took off 0 bases at V and 15 bases at J, with 18 bases between the two ends. The CDR3 protein is CASSLAQDRGGGFF. The CDR3 DNA reads TGTGCCAGCAGCTTAGCCCAAGACCGGGGCGGTGGGTTCTTC.

This clonotype showed up just a few times. This sequence joins TRBV6-5 and TRBJ2-3; 13 bases are shared with TRBD2. In germline, CDR1 is MNHEY, CDR2 SVGAGI. The CDR3 contains 19 residues. V trimming: 5 bases; J trimming: 0 bases; junction bases outside the gene matches: 11. The CDR3 nucleotides read TGTGCCAGCAGTGCCCAGGCACTAGCGGGGGGGACTAGCACAGATACGCAGTATTTT. Protein sequence: CASSAQALAGGTSTDTQYF.

This clonotype has only a few counts. This rearrangement joins TRBV19 to TRBJ2-7, with 10 bases lining up with TRBD1. From germline, CDR1 is LNHDA and CDR2 SQIVND (reference sequence). The CDR3 covers 16 residues. The V and J ends lost 3 bases and 2 bases, in that order; junction bases with no gene match: 7. The CDR3 nucleotides read TGTGCCAGTAGTATGGGGGGACAGGGGAACCCCTACGAGCAGTACTTC. It codes for CASSMGGQGNPYEQYF.

Only a few counts were recorded for this clonotype. This sequence joins TRBV3-1 and TRBJ2-5; possible D gene TRBD1, 6 bases. CDR3 length: 14 residues. Trimming took 2 bases from V and 5 from J, leaving 12 bases between them. Germline CDR1 reads LGHDT; CDR2 reads YNNKEL (reference sequence). This chain's CDR3 is CASSQPGAGETQYF. The DNA of the CDR3 is TGTGCCAGCAGCCAACCAGGGGCCGGGGAGACCCAGTACTTC.

This clonotype was recorded at least ten times. The V and J genes are TRBV7-9 and TRBJ2-5; D gene ambiguous. CDR1 is SEHNR, CDR2 FQNEAQ, per germline (reference sequence). V lost 2 bases and J lost 4, with 5 bases in between. CDR3 size: 12 residues. CDR3 in amino acids: CASSLLGETQYF. DNA for the CDR3: TGTGCCAGCAGCTTACTCGGAGAGACCCAGTACTTC.

This clonotype has more than one count but fewer than ten. The gene calls are TRBV7-2 and TRBJ1-6, with a tentative D call TRBD1 (5 bases). The CDR3 consists of 13 residues. CDR1 SGHTA and CDR2 FQGNSA come from the germline V gene. The ends were cut back, 8 bases at V and 7 bases at J, with 12 bases in the middle. CDR3 nucleotide sequence: TGTGCCAGCCGGACAAAACGAAATTCACCCCTCCACTTT. Encoded protein: CASRTKRNSPLHF.

This rearrangement joins TRBV7-2 to TRBJ2-3, with 8 bases identical to TRBD2. Looked up from germline, CDR1 is SGHTA and CDR2 is FQGNSA. Losses at the gene ends were 4 bases for V and 4 bases for J; bases not matched to a gene: 13. The CDR3 sequence is 17 residues long. The DNA of the CDR3 is TGTGCCAGCAGCTCTAGATCGGGGGGGGCGTTGCCAGATACGCAGTATTTT. Translating gives CASSSRSGGALPDTQYF.

The table lists this clonotype with a few counts. V is TRBV5-1 and J is TRBJ2-1; D might be TRBD2 (7 bases). The CDR3 loop spans 15 amino acids. With 4 bases removed from V and 5 bases from J, the gap between germline ends came to 16 bases. The germline gives CDR1 SGHRS, CDR2 YFSETQ. The CDR3: CASSLLGGRHNEQFF. The CDR3 DNA reads TGCGCCAGCAGCCTCCTCGGGGGGCGCCACAATGAGCAGTTCTTC.

This clonotype was detected a few times. V is TRBV5-4 and J is TRBJ2-7; D perhaps matches TRBD2 (6 bases). The CDR3 sequence is 15 residues long. The V gene's germline CDR1 is SGHNT and CDR2 YYREEE (reference sequence). The V gene lost 4 bases and the J gene lost 4 bases, with 18 bases spanning the gap. The CDR3 loop reads CASSPTGTGVYEQYF. DNA of the CDR3: TGTGCCAGCAGCCCAACCGGGACTGGAGTTTACGAGCAGTACTTC. The full variable domain, rest sourced from reference TRBV5-4 and TRBJ2-7, is ETGVTQSPTHLIKTRGQQVTLRCSSQSGHNTVSWYQQALGQGPQFIFQYYREEENGRGNFPPRFSGLQFPNYSSELNVNALELDDSALYLCASSPTGTGVYEQYFGPGTRLTVT.

The genes are TRBV6-1 and TRBJ1-6; no definite D call. Germline V gives CDR1 MNHNS, CDR2 SASEGT. The V end lost 2 bases, the J end lost 11 bases, and 13 bases lay between the germline ends. The CDR3 length is 14 residues. The CDR3 DNA follows: TGTGCCAGCAGTGAATCCCCCCTCCCGGCACCCCTCCACTTT. Translated, it gives CASSESPLPAPLHF.

About this clonotype itself: The junction shows a germline mismatch at one end, possibly a read error. The CDR3 loop reads CASSITVRGTELF. The CDR3 coding sequence is TGTGCCAGCAGCATAACGGTTCGGGGCACCGAATTATTC. This chain uses TRBV27 with TRBJ1-2, with a weak D call TRBD1 (5 bases). The V gene's germline CDR1 is MNHEY and CDR2 SMNVEV (reference sequence). This CDR3 spans 13 amino acids.

This clonotype was counted between two and nine times. The chain joins TRBV28 to TRBJ2-3; D ambiguous. Between the trimmed V and J ends, which lost 7 bases and 15 bases, there was a span of 20 bases. The CDR3 extends over 12 amino acids. The germline V gene encodes CDR1 MDHEN and CDR2 SYDVKM. CDR3 coding DNA: TGTGCCAGCATTAACTATTTCAGCCTCGCCTATTTT. As protein: CASINYFSLAYF.

This clonotype was observed a few times. This chain's CDR3 is CASGSWESYEQYF. CDR3 coding DNA: TGCGCCAGCGGTAGTTGGGAGTCCTACGAGCAGTACTTC. The chain employs TRBV5-1 and TRBJ2-7, with D maybe TRBD2 (5 bases). The V and J ends lost 7 bases and 1 base respectively, with 12 bases between them. This CDR3 spans 13 amino acids. From germline, CDR1 is SGHRS and CDR2 YFSETQ.

The rearrangement joins TRBV12-3 or TRBV12-4 to TRBJ2-7; no clear D gene. This CDR3 contains 14 residues. V was cut by 5 bases and J by 2 bases, with 13 bases left in between. This CDR3 is CASSSDTGPYEQYF. CDR3 coding DNA: TGTGCCAGCAGTAGCGACACGGGTCCCTACGAGCAGTACTTC.

This chain joins TRBV11-2 and TRBJ2-7, with D hard to call. The CDR3 runs to 15 residues. Trimming stripped 1 base from V and 0 bases from J, with 10 bases between. Germline CDR1 and CDR2: SGHAT and FQNNGV. The chain's CDR3 is CASSLGAVSSYEQYF. CDR3 coding DNA: TGTGCCAGCAGCTTAGGTGCAGTGAGCTCCTACGAGCAGTACTTC.

This clonotype has ten or more counts. The chain is built from TRBV30 and TRBJ1-2; D is perhaps TRBD1 (6 bases). Between the trimmed V and J ends, which lost 0 bases and 8 bases, there was a span of 10 bases. Germline CDR1 and CDR2: GTSNPN and SVGIG (reference sequence). This CDR3 spans 12 amino acids. The CDR3 DNA reads TGTGCCTGGAGTGTACACAGGGCGGGCTACACCTTC. Translated: CAWSVHRAGYTF.

This chain joins TRBV7-2 and TRBJ1-4, with D possibly matching TRBD1 (6 bases). Trimming cost V 1 base and J 12 bases, with 12 bases left between them. Germline CDR1 and CDR2: SGHTA and FQGNSA. The CDR3 extends over 13 amino acids. CDR3 nucleotides: TGTGCCAGCAGCTTAGACAGGGCAGGGGAACTGTTTTTT. It translates to CASSLDRAGELFF.